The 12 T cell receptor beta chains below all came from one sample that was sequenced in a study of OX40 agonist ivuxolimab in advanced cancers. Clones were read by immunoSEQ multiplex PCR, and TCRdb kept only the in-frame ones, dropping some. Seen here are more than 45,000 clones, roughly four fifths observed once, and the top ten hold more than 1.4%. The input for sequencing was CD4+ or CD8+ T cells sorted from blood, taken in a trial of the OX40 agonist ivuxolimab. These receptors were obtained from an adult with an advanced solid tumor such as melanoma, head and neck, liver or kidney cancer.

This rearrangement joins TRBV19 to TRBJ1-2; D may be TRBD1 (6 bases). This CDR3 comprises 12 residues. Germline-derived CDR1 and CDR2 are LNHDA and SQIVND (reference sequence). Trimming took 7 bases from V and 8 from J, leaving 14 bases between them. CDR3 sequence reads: CASTRGIEGYTF. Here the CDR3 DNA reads TGTGCCAGTACTAGGGGGATAGAGGGCTACACCTTC.

CDR3: CASSLRENQPQHF. CDR3 in DNA: TGCGCCAGCAGCTTGAGAGAGAATCAGCCCCAGCATTTT. The chain joins TRBV5-1 to TRBJ1-5; D call uncertain. In germline, CDR1 is SGHRS, CDR2 YFSETQ. The CDR3 is made up of 13 amino acids. Trimming stripped 1 base from V and 4 bases from J, with 6 bases between.

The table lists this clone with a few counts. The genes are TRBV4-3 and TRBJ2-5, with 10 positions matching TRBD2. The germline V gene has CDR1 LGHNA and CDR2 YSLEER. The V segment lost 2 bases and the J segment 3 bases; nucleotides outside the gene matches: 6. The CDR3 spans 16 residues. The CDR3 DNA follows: TGCGCCAGCAGCCAACTAGCGGGGGAGGCGAAAGAGACCCAGTACTTC. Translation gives CASSQLAGEAKETQYF.

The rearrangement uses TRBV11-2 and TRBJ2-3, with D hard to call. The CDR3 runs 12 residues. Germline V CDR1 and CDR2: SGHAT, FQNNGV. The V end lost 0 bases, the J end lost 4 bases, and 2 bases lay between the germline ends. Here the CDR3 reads CASSLDADTQYF. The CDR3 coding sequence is TGTGCCAGCAGCTTAGACGCAGATACGCAGTATTTT.

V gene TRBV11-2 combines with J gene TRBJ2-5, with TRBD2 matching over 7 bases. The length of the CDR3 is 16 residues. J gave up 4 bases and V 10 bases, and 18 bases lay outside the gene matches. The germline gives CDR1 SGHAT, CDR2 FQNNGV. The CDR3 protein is CATTQGAGVKGETQYF. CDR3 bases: TGTGCCACCACCCAAGGGGCGGGAGTTAAGGGAGAGACCCAGTACTTC.

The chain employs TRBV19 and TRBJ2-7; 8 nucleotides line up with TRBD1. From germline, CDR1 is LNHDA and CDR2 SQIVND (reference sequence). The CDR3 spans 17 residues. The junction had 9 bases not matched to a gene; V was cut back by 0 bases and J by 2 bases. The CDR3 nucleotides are TGTGCCAGTAGTATAGATCTCCAGGGGGCAGGGACCTACGAGCAGTACTTC. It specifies CASSIDLQGAGTYEQYF.

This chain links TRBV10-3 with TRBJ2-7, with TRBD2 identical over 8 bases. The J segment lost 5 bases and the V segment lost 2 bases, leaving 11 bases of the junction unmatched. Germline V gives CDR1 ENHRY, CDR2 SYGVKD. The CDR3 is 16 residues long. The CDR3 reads CAISETGTSKSHEQYF. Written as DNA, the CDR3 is TGTGCCATCAGTGAGACCGGGACTAGTAAATCACACGAGCAGTACTTC.

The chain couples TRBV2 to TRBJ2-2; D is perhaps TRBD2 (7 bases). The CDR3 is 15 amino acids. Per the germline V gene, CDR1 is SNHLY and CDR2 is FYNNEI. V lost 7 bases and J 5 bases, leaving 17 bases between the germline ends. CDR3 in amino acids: CASNHREGSTGELFF. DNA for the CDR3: TGTGCCAGCAACCACAGGGAGGGGTCGACCGGGGAGCTGTTTTTT. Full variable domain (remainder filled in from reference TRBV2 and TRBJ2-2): EPEVTQTPSHQVTQMGQEVILRCVPISNHLYFYWYRQILGQKVEFLVSFYNNEISEKSEIFDDQFSVERPDGSNFTLKIRSTKLEDSAMYFCASNHREGSTGELFFGEGSRLTVL.

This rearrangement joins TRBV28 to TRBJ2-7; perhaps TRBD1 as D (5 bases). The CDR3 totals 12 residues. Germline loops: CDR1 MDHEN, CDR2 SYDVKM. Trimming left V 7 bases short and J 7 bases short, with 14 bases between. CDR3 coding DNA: TGTGCCAGCACCGAGCCCCCAGGGGAGCAGTACTTC. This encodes CASTEPPGEQYF.

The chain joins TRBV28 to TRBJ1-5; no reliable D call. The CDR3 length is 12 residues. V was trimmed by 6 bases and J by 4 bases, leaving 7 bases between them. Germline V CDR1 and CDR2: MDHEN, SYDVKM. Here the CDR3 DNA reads TGTGCCAGCAGCCAAAATAATCAGCCCCAGCATTTT. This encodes CASSQNNQPQHF.

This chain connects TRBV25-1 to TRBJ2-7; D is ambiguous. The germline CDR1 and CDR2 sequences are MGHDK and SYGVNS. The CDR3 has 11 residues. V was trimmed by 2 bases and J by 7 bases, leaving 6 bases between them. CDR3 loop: CASSEGWEQYF. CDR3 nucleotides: TGTGCCAGCAGTGAAGGGTGGGAGCAGTACTTC.

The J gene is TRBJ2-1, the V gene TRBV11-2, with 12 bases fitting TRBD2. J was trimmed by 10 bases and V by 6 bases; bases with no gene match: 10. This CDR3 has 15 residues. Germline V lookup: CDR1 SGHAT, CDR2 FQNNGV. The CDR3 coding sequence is TGTGCCAGCAGTTGGACTAGCGGGGATACAAGCGAGCAGTTCTTC. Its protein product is CASSWTSGDTSEQFF. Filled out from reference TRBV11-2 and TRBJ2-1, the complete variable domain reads EAGVAQSPRYKIIEKRQSVAFWCNPISGHATLYWYQQILGQGPKLLIQFQNNGVVDDSQLPKDRFSAERLKGVDSTLKIQPAKLEDSAVYLCASSWTSGDTSEQFFGPGTRLTVL.